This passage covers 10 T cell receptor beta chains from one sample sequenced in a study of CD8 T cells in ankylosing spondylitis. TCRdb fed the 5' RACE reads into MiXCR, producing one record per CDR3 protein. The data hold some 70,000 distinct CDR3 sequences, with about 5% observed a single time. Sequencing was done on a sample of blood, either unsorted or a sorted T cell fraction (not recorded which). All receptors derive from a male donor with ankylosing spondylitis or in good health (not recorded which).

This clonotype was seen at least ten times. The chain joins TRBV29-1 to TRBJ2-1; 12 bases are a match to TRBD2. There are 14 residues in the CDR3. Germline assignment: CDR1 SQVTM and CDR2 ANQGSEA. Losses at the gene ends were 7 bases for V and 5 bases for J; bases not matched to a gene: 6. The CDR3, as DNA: TGCAGCGCCAGACTAGCGGGGGAGAACAATGAGCAGTTCTTC. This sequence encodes CSARLAGENNEQFF.

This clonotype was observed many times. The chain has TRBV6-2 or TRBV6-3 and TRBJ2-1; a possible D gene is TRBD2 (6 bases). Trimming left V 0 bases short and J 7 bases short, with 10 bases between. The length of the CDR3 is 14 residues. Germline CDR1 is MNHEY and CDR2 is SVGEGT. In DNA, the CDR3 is TGTGCCAGCAGTTACTCCGGGGGTGCGAATGAGCAGTTCTTC. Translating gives CASSYSGGANEQFF.

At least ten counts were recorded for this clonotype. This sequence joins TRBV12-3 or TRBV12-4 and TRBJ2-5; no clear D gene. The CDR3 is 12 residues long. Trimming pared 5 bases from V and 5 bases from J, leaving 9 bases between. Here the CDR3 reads CASSADRETQYF. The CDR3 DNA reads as TGTGCCAGCAGTGCTGATCGGGAGACCCAGTACTTC.

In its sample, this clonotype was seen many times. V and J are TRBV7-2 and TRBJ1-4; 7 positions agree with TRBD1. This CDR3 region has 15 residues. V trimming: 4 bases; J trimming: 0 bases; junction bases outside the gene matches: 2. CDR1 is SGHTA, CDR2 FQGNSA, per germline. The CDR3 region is CASSYTGATNEKLFF. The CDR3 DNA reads TGTGCCAGCAGCTACACAGGGGCAACTAATGAAAAACTGTTTTTT.

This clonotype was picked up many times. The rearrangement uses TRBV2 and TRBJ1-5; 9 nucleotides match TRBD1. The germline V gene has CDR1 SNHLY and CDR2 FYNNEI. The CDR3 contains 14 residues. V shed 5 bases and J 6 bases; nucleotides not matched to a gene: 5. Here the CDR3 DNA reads TGTGCCAGCAGTTGGGACAGGGAGGGTCAGCCCCAGCATTTT. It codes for CASSWDREGQPQHF.

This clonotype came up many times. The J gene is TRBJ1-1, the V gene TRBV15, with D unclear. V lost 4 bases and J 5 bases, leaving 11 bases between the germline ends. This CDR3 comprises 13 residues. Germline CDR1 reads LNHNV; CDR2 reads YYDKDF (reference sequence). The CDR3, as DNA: TGTGCCACCAGCACAGAAGGAGGGACTGAAGCTTTCTTT. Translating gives CATSTEGGTEAFF.

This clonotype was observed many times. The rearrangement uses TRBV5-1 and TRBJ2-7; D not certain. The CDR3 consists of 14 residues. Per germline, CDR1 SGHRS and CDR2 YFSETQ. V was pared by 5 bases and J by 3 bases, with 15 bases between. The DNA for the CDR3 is TGCGCCAGCAGTCGAGTCACCCCCTACTACGAGCAGTACTTC. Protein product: CASSRVTPYYEQYF. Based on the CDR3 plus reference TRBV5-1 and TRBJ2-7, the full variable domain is KAGVTQTPRYLIKTRGQQVTLSCSPISGHRSVSWYQQTPGQGLQFLFEYFSETQRNKGNFPGRFSGRQFSNSRSEMNVSTLELGDSALYLCASSRVTPYYEQYFGPGTRLTVT.

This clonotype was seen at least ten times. CDR3 coding DNA: TGCAGTGCTACGGACTACCAAGAGACCCAGTACTTC. This translates into CSATDYQETQYF. V usage is TRBV20-1 and J usage is TRBJ2-5; TRBD2 is a possible D gene (5 bases). The CDR3 has 12 residues. The V end lost 4 bases, the J end lost 0 bases, and 6 bases lay between the germline ends. Per germline, CDR1 DFQATT and CDR2 SNEGSKA (reference sequence).

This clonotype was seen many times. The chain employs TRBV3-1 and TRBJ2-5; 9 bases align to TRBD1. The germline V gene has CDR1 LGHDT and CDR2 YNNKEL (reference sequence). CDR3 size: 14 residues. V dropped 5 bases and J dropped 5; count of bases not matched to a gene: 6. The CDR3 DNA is TGTGCCAGCAGCACACGGGACAGGGACGAGACCCAGTACTTC. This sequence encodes CASSTRDRDETQYF.

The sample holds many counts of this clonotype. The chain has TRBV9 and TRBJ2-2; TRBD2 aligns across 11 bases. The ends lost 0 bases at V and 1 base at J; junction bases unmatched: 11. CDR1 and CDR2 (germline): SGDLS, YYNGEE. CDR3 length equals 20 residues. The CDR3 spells CASSVDMRGTSGGNTGELFF. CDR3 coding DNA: TGTGCCAGCAGCGTAGATATGAGGGGCACTAGCGGGGGGAACACCGGGGAGCTGTTTTTT.